This T cell receptor (beta chain) was retrieved from a study of tumor-infiltrating lymphocytes in primary liver carcinoma. Study-wide results and limits: Pairs comparing tumor with adjacent tissue or blood overlapped less than pairs drawn from tumor regions.

cDNA specific to TCR beta was made from approximately 0.55 ug of total RNA, with a constant-region primer employed for priming. Modified slightly, ARM-PCR produced TCR beta libraries over three nested multiplex PCR rounds. TCRdb re-derived calls from the multiplex PCR reads in MiXCR, one entry per CDR3 protein. The table has more than 70,000 distinct CDR3 sequences, about three quarters seen once; the top ten hold about 28%. Co-extracted RNA and DNA came from around 18-30 mg of unsorted bulk tissue. In its sample, this clonotype was seen many times. Its antigen is unknown. The sequencing input was tumor-adjacent normal liver tissue. The TCR was taken from a man in his forties or fifties with primary liver carcinoma and hepatitis B virus infection.

The CDR3 loop reads CASSQTRGRQETQYF. CDR3 nucleotides: TGCGCCAGCAGCCAAACGAGGGGGAGGCAAGAGACCCAGTACTTC. V gene TRBV4-3 combines with J gene TRBJ2-5; D is perhaps TRBD1 or TRBD2 (6 bases each). Deletions cut 2 bases from V and 2 bases from J, with 12 bases between. The CDR3 has 15 residues. Germline V gene lookup returns CDR1 LGHNA and CDR2 YSLEER.